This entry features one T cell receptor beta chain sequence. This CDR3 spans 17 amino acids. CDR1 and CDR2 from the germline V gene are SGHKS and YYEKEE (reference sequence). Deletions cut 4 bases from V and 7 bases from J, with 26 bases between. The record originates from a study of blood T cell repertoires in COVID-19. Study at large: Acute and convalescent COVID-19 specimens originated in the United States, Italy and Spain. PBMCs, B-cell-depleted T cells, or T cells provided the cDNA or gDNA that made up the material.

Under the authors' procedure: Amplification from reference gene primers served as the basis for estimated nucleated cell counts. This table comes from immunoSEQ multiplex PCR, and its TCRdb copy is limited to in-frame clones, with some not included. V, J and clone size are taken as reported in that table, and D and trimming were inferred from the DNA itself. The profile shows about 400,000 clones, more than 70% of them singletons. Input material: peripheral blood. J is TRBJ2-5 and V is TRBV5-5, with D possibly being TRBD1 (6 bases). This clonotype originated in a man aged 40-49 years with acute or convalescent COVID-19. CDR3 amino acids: CASSTGSFLQGPGTQYF. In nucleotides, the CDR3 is TGTGCCAGCAGCACGGGGAGTTTTTTGCAGGGGCCGGGGACCCAGTACTTC.